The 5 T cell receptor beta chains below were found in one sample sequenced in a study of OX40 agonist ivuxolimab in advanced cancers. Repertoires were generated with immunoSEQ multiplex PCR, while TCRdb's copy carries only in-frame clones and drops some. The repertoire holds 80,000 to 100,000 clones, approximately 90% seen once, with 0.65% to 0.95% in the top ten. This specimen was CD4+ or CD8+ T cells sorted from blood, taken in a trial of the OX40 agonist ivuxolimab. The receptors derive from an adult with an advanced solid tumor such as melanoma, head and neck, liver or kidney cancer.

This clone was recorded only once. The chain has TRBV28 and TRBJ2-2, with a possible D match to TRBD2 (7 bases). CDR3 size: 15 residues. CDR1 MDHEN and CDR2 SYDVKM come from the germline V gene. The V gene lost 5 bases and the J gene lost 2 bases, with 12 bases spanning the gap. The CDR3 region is CASSGGGYNTGELFF. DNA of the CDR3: TGTGCCAGCAGTGGCGGGGGCTATAACACCGGGGAGCTGTTTTTT. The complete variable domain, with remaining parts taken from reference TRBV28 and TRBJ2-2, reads DVKVTQSSRYLVKRTGEKVFLECVQDMDHENMFWYRQDPGLGLRLIYFSYDVKMKEKGDIPEGYSVSREKKERFSLILESASTNQTSMYLCASSGGGYNTGELFFGEGSRLTVL.

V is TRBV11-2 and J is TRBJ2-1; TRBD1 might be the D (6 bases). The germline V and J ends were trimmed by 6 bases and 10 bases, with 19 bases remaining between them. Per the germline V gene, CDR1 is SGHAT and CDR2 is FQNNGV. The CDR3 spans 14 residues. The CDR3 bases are TGTGCCAGCAGAAACATTCTACAGGGTTTCGAGCAGTTCTTC. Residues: CASRNILQGFEQFF.

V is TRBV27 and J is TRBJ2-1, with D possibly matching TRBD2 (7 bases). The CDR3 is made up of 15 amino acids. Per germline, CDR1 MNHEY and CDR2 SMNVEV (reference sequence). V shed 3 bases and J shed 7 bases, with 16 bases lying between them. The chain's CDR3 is CASSFRGAQRNEQFF. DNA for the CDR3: TGTGCCAGCAGTTTTCGGGGGGCCCAACGGAATGAGCAGTTCTTC.

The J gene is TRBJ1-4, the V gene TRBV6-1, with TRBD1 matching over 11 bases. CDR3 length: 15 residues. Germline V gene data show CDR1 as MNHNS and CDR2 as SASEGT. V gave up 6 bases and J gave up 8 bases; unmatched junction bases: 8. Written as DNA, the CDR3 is TGTGCCAGCAGCCCTGGGACAGGGGGGAGGGAAAAACTGTTTTTT. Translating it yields CASSPGTGGREKLFF.

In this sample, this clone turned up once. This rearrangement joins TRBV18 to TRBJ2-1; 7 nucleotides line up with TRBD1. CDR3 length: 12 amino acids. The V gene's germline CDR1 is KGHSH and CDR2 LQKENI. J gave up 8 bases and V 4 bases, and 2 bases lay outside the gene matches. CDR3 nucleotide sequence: TGTGCCAGCTCACTCCAGGGGGATGAGCAGTTCTTC. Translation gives CASSLQGDEQFF.